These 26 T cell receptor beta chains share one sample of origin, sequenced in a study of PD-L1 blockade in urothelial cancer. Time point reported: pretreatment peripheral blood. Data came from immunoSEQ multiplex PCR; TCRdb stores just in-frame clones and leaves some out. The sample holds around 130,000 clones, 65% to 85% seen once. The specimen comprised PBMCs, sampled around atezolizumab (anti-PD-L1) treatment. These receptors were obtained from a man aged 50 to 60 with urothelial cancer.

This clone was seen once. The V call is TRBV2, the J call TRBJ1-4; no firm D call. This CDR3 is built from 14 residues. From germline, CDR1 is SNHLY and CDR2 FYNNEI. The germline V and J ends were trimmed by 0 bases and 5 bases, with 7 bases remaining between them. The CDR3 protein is CASSEAWHNEKLFF. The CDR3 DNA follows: TGTGCCAGCAGTGAAGCCTGGCACAATGAAAAACTGTTTTTT.

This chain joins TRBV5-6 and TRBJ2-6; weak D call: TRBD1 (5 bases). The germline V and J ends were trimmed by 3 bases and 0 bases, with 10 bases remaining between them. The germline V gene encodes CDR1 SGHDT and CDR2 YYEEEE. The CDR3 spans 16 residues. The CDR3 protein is CASSSGHSSGANVLTF. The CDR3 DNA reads TGTGCCAGCAGCTCCGGACATAGCTCTGGGGCCAACGTCCTGACTTTC.

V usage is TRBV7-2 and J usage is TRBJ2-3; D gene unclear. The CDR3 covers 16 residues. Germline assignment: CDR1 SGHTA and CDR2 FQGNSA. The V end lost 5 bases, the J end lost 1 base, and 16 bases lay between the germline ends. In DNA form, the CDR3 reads TGTGCCAGCAGCGTACAGAGCTTAGGCGGCACAGATACGCAGTATTTT. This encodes CASSVQSLGGTDTQYF.

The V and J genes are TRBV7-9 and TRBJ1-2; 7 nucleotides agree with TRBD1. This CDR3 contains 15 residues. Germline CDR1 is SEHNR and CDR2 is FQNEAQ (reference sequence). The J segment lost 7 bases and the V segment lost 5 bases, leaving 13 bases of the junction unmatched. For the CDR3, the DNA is TGTGCCAGCAGCCCGTCCGGGACAGTGAAGGTTGGCTACACCTTC. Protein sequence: CASSPSGTVKVGYTF. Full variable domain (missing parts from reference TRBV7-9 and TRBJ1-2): DTGVSQNPRHKITKRGQNVTFRCDPISEHNRLYWYRQTLGQGPEFLTYFQNEAQLEKSRLLSDRFSAERPKGSFSTLEIQRTEQGDSAMYLCASSPSGTVKVGYTFGSGTRLTVV.

The chain's CDR3 is CASSSSGIVHEQFF. The CDR3 DNA follows: TGTGCCAGCAGCTCTAGCGGGATCGTTCATGAGCAGTTCTTC. V gene TRBV7-2 combines with J gene TRBJ2-1, with TRBD2 matching 9 bases. There are 14 residues in the CDR3. Per the germline V gene, CDR1 is SGHTA and CDR2 is FQGNSA. The ends lost 4 bases at V and 8 bases at J; junction bases unmatched: 6.

In nucleotides, the CDR3 is TGTGCCAGCAGCCCAAGAGTAGGGAGGGAGACCCAGTACTTC. It codes for CASSPRVGRETQYF. The chain uses TRBV4-2 and TRBJ2-5; D may be TRBD2 (6 bases). The germline V gene has CDR1 LGHNA and CDR2 YNFKEQ. CDR3 size: 14 residues. Trimming removed 4 bases at V and 5 bases at J, with 14 bases between.

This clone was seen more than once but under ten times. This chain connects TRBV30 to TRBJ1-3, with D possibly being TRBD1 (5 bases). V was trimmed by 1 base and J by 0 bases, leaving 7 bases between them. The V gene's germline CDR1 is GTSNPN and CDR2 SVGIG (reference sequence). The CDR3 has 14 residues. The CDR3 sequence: CAWSDRISGNTIYF. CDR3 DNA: TGTGCCTGGAGTGACAGGATCTCTGGAAACACCATATATTTT.

Here the CDR3 reads CTSSQGGRAPNEQFF. The DNA for the CDR3 is TGCACCAGCAGCCAAGGCGGGAGGGCCCCCAATGAGCAGTTCTTC. J is TRBJ2-1 and V is TRBV1; TRBD2 reflects the table's D call only, with no check against the DNA. TRBV1 constitutes a pseudogene. The CDR3 is made up of 15 amino acids.

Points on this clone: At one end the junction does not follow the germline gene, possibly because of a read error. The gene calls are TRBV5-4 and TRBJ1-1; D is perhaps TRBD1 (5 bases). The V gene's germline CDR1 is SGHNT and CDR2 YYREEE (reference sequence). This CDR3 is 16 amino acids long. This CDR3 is CAISLARASQNTEAFF. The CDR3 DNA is TGTGCCATCAGCTTGGCCAGGGCGTCGCAGAACACTGAAGCTTTCTTT.

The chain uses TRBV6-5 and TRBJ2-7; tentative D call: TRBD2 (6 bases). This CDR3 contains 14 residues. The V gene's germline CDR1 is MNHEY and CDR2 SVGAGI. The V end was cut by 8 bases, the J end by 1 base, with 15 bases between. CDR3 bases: TGTGCCAGCCCCCTAGGCGGGGAATCCTACGAGCAGTACTTC. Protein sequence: CASPLGGESYEQYF.

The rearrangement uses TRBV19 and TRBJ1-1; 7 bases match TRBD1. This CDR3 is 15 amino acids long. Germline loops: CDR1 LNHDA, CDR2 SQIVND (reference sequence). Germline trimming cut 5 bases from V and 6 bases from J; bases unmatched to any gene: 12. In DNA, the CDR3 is TGTGCCAGTAGTCCCCTGACAGGGAGGTCGGCTGAAGCTTTCTTT. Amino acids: CASSPLTGRSAEAFF.

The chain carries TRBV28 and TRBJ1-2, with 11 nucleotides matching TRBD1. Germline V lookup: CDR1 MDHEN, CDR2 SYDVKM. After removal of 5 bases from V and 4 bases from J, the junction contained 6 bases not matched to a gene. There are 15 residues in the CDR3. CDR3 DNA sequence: TGTGCCAGCAGTCGTAGGACAGGGGGCGTCTATGGCTACACCTTC. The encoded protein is CASSRRTGGVYGYTF.

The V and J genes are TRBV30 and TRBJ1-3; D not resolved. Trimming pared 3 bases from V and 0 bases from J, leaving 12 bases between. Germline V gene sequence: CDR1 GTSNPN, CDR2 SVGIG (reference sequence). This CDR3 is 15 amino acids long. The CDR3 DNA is TGTGCCTGGAGGGACCCGGGGAACTCTGGAAACACCATATATTTT. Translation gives CAWRDPGNSGNTIYF. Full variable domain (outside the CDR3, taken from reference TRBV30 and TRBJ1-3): SQTIHQWPATLVQPVGSPLSLECTVEGTSNPNLYWYRQAAGRGLQLLFYSVGIGQISSEVPQNLSASRPQDRQFILSSKKLLLSDSGFYLCAWRDPGNSGNTIYFGEGSWLTVV.

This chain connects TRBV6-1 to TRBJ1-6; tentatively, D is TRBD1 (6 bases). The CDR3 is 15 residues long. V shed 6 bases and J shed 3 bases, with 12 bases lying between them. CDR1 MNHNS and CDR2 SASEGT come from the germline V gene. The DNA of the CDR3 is TGTGCCAGCAGCGGGTCGGACAGCTATAATTCACCCCTCCACTTT. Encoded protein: CASSGSDSYNSPLHF.

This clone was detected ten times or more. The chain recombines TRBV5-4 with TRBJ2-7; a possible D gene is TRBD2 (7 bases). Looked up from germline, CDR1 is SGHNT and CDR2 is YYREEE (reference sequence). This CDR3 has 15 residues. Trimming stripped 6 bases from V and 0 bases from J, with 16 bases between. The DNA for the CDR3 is TGTGCCAGCAACCCCGGGGGCGGGAGCTCCTACGAGCAGTACTTC. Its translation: CASNPGGGSSYEQYF.

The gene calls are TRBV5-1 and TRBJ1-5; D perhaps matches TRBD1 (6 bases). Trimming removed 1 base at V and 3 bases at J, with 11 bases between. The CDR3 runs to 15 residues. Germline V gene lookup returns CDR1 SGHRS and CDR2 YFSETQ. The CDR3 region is CASSLTTGANQPQHF. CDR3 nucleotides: TGCGCCAGCAGCTTGACGACAGGAGCCAATCAGCCCCAGCATTTT.

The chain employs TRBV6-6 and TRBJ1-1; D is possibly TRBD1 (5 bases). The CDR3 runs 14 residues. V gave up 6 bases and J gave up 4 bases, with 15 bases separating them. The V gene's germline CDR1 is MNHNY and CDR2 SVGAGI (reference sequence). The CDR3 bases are TGTGCCAGCAGCCCGGCCTCCGGGGGCACTGAAGCTTTCTTT. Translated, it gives CASSPASGGTEAFF.

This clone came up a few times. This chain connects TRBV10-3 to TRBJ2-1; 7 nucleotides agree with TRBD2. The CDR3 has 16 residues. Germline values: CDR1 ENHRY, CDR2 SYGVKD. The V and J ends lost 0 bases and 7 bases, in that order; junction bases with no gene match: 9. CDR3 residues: CAISESSGTILNEQFF. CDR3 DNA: TGTGCCATCAGTGAGTCAAGCGGGACTATTTTAAATGAGCAGTTCTTC.

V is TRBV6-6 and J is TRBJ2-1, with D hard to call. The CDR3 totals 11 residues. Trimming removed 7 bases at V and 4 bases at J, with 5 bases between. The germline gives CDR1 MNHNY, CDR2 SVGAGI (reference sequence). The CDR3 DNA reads TGTGCCAGCACAGGATACAATGAGCAGTTCTTC. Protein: CASTGYNEQFF.

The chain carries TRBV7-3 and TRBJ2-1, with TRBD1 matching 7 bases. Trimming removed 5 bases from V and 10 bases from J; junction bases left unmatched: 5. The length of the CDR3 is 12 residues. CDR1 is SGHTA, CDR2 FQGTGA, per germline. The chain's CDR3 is CASSPTGNEQFF. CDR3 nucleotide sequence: TGTGCCAGCAGCCCGACAGGGAACGAGCAGTTCTTC.

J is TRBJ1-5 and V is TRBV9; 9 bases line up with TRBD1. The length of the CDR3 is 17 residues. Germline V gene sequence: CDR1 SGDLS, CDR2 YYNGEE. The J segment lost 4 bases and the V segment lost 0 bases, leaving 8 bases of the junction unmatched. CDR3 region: CASSVENRDRENQPQHF. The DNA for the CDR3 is TGTGCCAGCAGCGTAGAAAACCGGGACAGGGAAAATCAGCCCCAGCATTTT. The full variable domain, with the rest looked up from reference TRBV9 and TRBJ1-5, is DSGVTQTPKHLITATGQRVTLRCSPRSGDLSVYWYQQSLDQGLQFLIQYYNGEERAKGNILERFSAQQFPDLHSELNLSSLELGDSALYFCASSVENRDRENQPQHFGDGTRLSIL.

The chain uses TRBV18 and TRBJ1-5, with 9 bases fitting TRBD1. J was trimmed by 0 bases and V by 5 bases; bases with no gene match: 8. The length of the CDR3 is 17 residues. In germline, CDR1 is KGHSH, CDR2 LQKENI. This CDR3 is CASSSTGGEYSNQPQHF. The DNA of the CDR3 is TGTGCCAGCTCATCGACAGGGGGAGAATATAGCAATCAGCCCCAGCATTTT.

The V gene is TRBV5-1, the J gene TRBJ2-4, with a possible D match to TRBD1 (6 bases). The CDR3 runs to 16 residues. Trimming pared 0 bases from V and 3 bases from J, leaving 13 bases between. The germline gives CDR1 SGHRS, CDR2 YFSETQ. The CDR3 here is CASSLAPLGGKNIQYF. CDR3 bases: TGCGCCAGCAGCTTGGCCCCTTTAGGGGGCAAAAACATTCAGTACTTC. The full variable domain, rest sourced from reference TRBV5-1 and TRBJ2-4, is KAGVTQTPRYLIKTRGQQVTLSCSPISGHRSVSWYQQTPGQGLQFLFEYFSETQRNKGNFPGRFSGRQFSNSRSEMNVSTLELGDSALYLCASSLAPLGGKNIQYFGAGTRLSVL.

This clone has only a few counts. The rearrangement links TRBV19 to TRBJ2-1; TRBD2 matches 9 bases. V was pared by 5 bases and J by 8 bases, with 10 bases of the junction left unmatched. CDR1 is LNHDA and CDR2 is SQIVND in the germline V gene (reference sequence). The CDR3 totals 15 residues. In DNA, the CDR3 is TGTGCCAGTAGTGCCTCCCTAGCGGGATTGTATGAGCAGTTCTTC. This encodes CASSASLAGLYEQFF.

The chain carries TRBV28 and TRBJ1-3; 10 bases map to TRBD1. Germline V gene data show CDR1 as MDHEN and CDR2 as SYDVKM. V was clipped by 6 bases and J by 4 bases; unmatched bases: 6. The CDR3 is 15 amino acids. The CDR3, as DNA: TGTGCCAGCAGATTCCGGGACAGGGGCGGAAACACCATATATTTT. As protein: CASRFRDRGGNTIYF. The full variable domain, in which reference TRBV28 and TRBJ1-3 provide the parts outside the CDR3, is DVKVTQSSRYLVKRTGEKVFLECVQDMDHENMFWYRQDPGLGLRLIYFSYDVKMKEKGDIPEGYSVSREKKERFSLILESASTNQTSMYLCASRFRDRGGNTIYFGEGSWLTVV.

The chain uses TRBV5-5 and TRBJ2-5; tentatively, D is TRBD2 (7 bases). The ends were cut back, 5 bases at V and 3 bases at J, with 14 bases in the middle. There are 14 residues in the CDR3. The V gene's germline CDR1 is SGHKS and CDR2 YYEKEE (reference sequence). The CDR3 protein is CASRGGLAEETQYF. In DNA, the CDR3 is TGTGCCAGCAGGGGGGGGCTAGCGGAAGAGACCCAGTACTTC.